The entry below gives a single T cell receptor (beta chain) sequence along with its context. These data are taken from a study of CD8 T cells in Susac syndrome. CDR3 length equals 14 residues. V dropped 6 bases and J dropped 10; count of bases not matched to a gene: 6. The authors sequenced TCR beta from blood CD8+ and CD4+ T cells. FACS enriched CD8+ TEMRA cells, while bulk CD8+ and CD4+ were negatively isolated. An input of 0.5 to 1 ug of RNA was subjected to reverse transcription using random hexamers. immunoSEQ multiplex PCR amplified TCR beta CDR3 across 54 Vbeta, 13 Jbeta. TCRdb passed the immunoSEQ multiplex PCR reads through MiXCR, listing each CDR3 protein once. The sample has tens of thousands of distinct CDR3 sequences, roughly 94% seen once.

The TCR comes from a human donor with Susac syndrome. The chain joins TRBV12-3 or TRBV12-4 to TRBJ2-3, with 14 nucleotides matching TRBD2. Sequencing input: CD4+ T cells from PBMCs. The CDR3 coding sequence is TGTGCCAGCAGGACCGGGACTAGCGGGGGTGCGCAGTATTTT. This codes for CASRTGTSGGAQYF.